The clone carrying this T cell receptor beta chain was recorded a few times. Antigen: not known. This record comes from a study of T cell repertoires in cytomegalovirus infection. Study details: The public TCR beta signatures pointed to both CMV infection and matching HLA type. Study observations and caveats: Of the TCR beta families, the public ones yielded a cumulative frequency that identified carriers of CMV plus the relevant HLA.

TCRdb recomputed calls from the reads with MiXCR, one row per CDR3 protein. This table has 150,000 to 200,000 distinct CDR3 sequences, approximately 19% appearing once. The sequencing sample was made of PBMCs. This clonotype was obtained from a human donor in good health (CMV status not recorded). Some clones in this sample may be carry-over from other donors' samples.

The CDR3 nucleotides are TGTGCCAGCAGCTTCAGGGAATATGGCTACACCTTC. This sequence encodes CASSFREYGYTF. This chain connects TRBV7-6 to TRBJ1-2, with D possibly being TRBD1 (5 bases). Looked up from germline, CDR1 is SGHVS and CDR2 is FNYEAQ. There are 12 residues in the CDR3. Trimming removed 3 bases from V and 5 bases from J, with 7 bases in between.